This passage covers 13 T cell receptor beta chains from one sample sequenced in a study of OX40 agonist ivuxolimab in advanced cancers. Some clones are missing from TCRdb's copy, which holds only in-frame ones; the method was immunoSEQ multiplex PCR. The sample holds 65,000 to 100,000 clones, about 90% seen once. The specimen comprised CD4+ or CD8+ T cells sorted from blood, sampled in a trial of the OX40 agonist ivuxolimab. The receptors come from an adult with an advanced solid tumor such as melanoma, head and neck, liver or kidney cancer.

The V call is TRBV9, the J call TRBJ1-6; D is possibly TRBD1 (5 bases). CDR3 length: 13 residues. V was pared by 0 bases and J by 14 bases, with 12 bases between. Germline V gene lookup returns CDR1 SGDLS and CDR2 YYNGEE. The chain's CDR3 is CASSVDQGTALHF. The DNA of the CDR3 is TGTGCCAGCAGCGTAGACCAGGGTACCGCCCTCCACTTT.

The CDR3 coding sequence is TGTGCCAGTGACCGGGACCCCAAGTCAGATTCACCCCTCCACTTT. Translating it yields CASDRDPKSDSPLHF. The rearrangement links TRBV6-1 to TRBJ1-6, with D perhaps TRBD1 (5 bases). The germline V and J ends were trimmed by 9 bases and 8 bases, with 20 bases remaining between them. This CDR3 region has 15 residues. Per the germline V gene, CDR1 is MNHNS and CDR2 is SASEGT.

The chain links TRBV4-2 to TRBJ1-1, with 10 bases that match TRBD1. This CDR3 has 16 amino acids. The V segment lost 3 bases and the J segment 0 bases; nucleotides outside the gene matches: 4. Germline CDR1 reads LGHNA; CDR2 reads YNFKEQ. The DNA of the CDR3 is TGTGCCAGCAGCCAGGGACAGGGGTTCTTGAACACTGAAGCTTTCTTT. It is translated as CASSQGQGFLNTEAFF.

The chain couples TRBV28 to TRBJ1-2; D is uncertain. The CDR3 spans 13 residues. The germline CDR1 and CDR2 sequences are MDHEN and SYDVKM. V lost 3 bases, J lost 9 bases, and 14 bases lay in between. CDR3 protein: CASSFGGGGSYTF. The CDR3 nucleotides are TGTGCCAGCAGTTTCGGTGGTGGCGGGAGCTACACCTTC.

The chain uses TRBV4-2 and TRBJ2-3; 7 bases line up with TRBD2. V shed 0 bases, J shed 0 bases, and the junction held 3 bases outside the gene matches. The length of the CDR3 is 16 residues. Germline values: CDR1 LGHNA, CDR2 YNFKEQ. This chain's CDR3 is CASSQERAGSTDTQYF. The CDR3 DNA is TGTGCCAGCAGCCAAGAAAGAGCGGGGAGCACAGATACGCAGTATTTT.

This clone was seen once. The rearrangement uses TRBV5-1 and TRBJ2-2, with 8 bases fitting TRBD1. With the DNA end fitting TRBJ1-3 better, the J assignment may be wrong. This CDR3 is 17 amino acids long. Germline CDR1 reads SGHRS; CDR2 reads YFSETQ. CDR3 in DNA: TGCGCCAGCAGCCCAGGCCTAGGACAGGGCTCTGGAAACACCATATATTTT. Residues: CASSPGLGQGSGNTIYF.

For the CDR3, the DNA is TGTGCCAGCAGTTACCTTGGGATGAACACTGAAGCTTTCTTT. This codes for CASSYLGMNTEAFF. The V gene is TRBV6-5, the J gene TRBJ1-1; no clear D gene. Trimming stripped 2 bases from V and 0 bases from J, with 7 bases between. Germline values: CDR1 MNHEY, CDR2 SVGAGI. The CDR3 loop spans 14 amino acids.

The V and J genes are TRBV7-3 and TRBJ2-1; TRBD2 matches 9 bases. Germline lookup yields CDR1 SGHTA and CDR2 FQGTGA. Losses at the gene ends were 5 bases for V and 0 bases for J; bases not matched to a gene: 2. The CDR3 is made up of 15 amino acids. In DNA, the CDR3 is TGTGCCAGCAGCATTAGCGGGGGCTCCTACAATGAGCAGTTCTTC. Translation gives CASSISGGSYNEQFF.

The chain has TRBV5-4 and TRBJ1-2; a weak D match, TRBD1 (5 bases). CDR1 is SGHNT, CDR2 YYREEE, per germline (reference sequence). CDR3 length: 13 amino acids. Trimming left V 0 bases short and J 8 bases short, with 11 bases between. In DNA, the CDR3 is TGTGCCAGCAGCTTGGGGCAGGGAGGGGGCTACACCTTC. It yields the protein CASSLGQGGGYTF.

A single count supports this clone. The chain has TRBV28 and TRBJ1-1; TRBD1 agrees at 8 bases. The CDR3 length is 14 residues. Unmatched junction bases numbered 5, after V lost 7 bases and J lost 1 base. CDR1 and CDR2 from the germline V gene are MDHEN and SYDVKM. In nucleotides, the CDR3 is TGTGCCAGCACCCGGACAGGGCCGAACACTGAAGCTTTCTTT. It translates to CASTRTGPNTEAFF.

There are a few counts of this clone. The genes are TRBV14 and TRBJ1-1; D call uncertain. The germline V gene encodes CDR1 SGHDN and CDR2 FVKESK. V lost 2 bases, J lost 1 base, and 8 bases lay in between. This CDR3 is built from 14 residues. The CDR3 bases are TGTGCCAGCAGCCAAAACATCAAGAACACTGAAGCTTTCTTT. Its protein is CASSQNIKNTEAFF.

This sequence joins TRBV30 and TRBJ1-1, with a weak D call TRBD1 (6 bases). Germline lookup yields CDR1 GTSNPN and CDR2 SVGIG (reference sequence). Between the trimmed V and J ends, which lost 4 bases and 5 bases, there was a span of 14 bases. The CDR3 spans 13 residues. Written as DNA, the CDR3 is TGTGCCTGGACTCCCAGGGGATTTACTGAAGCTTTCTTT. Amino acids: CAWTPRGFTEAFF. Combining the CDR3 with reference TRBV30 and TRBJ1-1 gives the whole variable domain SQTIHQWPATLVQPVGSPLSLECTVEGTSNPNLYWYRQAAGRGLQLLFYSVGIGQISSEVPQNLSASRPQDRQFILSSKKLLLSDSGFYLCAWTPRGFTEAFFGQGTRLTVV.

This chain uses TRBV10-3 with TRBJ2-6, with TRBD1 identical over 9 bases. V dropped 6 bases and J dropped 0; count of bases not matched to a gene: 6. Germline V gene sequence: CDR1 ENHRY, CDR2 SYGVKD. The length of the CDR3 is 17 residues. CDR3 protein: CAIRGQGGDSGANVLTF. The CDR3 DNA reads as TGTGCCATCAGGGGACAGGGTGGAGACTCTGGGGCCAACGTCCTGACTTTC.